This entry lists 19 T cell receptor beta chains sequenced from one sample in a study of T cell responses to AZD1222 COVID-19 vaccine. The method was immunoSEQ multiplex PCR; TCRdb's version includes in-frame clones alone and lacks a portion of them. The sample has tens of thousands of clones; about 88% are singletons. The sequencing here drew on peripheral blood, taken on day 0 of AZD1222 vaccination. These receptors all stem from an adult in good health.

The chain links TRBV30 to TRBJ2-1; 11 nucleotides align to TRBD2. In germline, CDR1 is GTSNPN, CDR2 SVGIG (reference sequence). The length of the CDR3 is 13 residues. V trimming: 4 bases; J trimming: 6 bases; junction bases outside the gene matches: 2. The CDR3 DNA reads as TGTGCCTGGAATAGCGGGAGGGCCAATGAGCAGTTCTTC. Its translation is CAWNSGRANEQFF. Full variable domain (rest looked up from reference TRBV30 and TRBJ2-1): SQTIHQWPATLVQPVGSPLSLECTVEGTSNPNLYWYRQAAGRGLQLLFYSVGIGQISSEVPQNLSASRPQDRQFILSSKKLLLSDSGFYLCAWNSGRANEQFFGPGTRLTVL.

The V gene is TRBV7-8, the J gene TRBJ2-3; D not resolved. V dropped 2 bases and J dropped 2 bases, with 11 bases sitting between them. Per the germline V gene, CDR1 is SGHVS and CDR2 is FQNEAQ. The CDR3 consists of 15 residues. The CDR3 loop is CASSLMGTSTDTQYF. The CDR3 bases are TGTGCCAGCAGCTTAATGGGAACATCCACAGATACGCAGTATTTT. Looking up the rest from reference TRBV7-8 and TRBJ2-3 gives the full variable domain: GAGVSQSPRYKVAKRGQDVALRCDPISGHVSLFWYQQALGQGPEFLTYFQNEAQLDKSGLPSDRFFAERPEGSVSTLKIQRTQQEDSAVYLCASSLMGTSTDTQYFGPGTRLTVL.

This chain uses TRBV7-2 with TRBJ1-3, with D hard to call. The CDR3 contains 16 residues. V lost 1 base, J lost 0 bases, and 10 bases lay in between. Per the germline V gene, CDR1 is SGHTA and CDR2 is FQGNSA. CDR3 sequence (DNA): TGTGCCAGCAGCTTAGAAGGCAGTTACTCTGGAAACACCATATATTTT. This translates into CASSLEGSYSGNTIYF.

This chain uses TRBV12-3 or TRBV12-4 with TRBJ2-1; D is ambiguous. V shed 6 bases and J shed 8 bases, with 8 bases lying between them. CDR3 length: 11 amino acids. CDR3 bases: TGTGCCAGCAGCGTCCGGCATGAGCAGTTCTTC. Protein sequence: CASSVRHEQFF.

V usage is TRBV28 and J usage is TRBJ1-5; tentative D call: TRBD1 (6 bases). CDR3 length equals 18 residues. Trimming removed 6 bases at V and 0 bases at J, with 21 bases between. The germline gives CDR1 MDHEN, CDR2 SYDVKM. The CDR3 is CASRRLAGTYYSNQPQHF. The CDR3 region has the DNA TGTGCCAGCAGACGTCTCGCCGGGACATACTATAGCAATCAGCCCCAGCATTTT.

This rearrangement joins TRBV23-1 to TRBJ2-1; 12 positions match TRBD2. TRBV23-1 is sorted into the ORF group, with uncertain function. V shed 2 bases, J shed 6 bases, and the junction held 2 bases outside the gene matches. The CDR3 consists of 15 residues. The CDR3 region is CASSQAGLAGNEQFF. CDR3 DNA sequence: TGCGCCAGCAGTCAAGCGGGACTAGCGGGCAATGAGCAGTTCTTC.

This chain joins TRBV5-1 and TRBJ2-3; D uncertain. Trimming took off 1 base at V and 0 bases at J, with 9 bases between the two ends. Germline CDR1 SGHRS, CDR2 YFSETQ. This CDR3 comprises 15 residues. CDR3 nucleotide sequence: TGCGCCAGCAGCTTGACGTACCCCAGCACAGATACGCAGTATTTT. Protein product: CASSLTYPSTDTQYF. The whole variable domain, remainder taken from reference TRBV5-1 and TRBJ2-3, is KAGVTQTPRYLIKTRGQQVTLSCSPISGHRSVSWYQQTPGQGLQFLFEYFSETQRNKGNFPGRFSGRQFSNSRSEMNVSTLELGDSALYLCASSLTYPSTDTQYFGPGTRLTVL.

This rearrangement joins TRBV10-1 to TRBJ1-1; no firm D call. This CDR3 has 14 amino acids. The V and J ends lost 2 bases and 5 bases respectively, with 12 bases between them. Per germline, CDR1 WNHNN and CDR2 SYGVQD (reference sequence). CDR3 region: CASSEMRLGTEAFF. As DNA, the CDR3 is TGCGCCAGCAGTGAGATGAGGCTCGGTACTGAAGCTTTCTTT.

This chain connects TRBV28 to TRBJ1-2, with a possible D match to TRBD1 (6 bases). The CDR3 has 15 residues. Trimming cost V 5 bases and J 9 bases, with 22 bases left between them. The V gene's germline CDR1 is MDHEN and CDR2 SYDVKM. This CDR3 reads CASSGAPDRGKSYTF. CDR3 bases: TGTGCCAGCAGTGGGGCCCCGGACAGAGGAAAGAGCTACACCTTC.

V usage is TRBV15 and J usage is TRBJ1-5; 7 bases align to TRBD1. CDR1 and CDR2 (germline): LNHNV, YYDKDF (reference sequence). This CDR3 comprises 14 residues. Trimming took 3 bases from V and 8 from J; bases not matched to a gene: 7. CDR3 DNA: TGTGCCACCAGCAGGCAGGGGGGTCGGGAGCCCCAGCATTTT. Translated, it gives CATSRQGGREPQHF.

The chain couples TRBV2 to TRBJ2-2; 9 bases agree with TRBD2. Germline loops: CDR1 SNHLY, CDR2 FYNNEI. V lost 9 bases to trimming and J lost 1 base; unmatched junction nucleotides: 6. This CDR3 has 15 residues. CDR3 sequence: CASTPAGGNTGELFF. The CDR3, as DNA: TGTGCCAGTACACCAGCGGGAGGGAACACCGGGGAGCTGTTTTTT.

V usage is TRBV7-2 and J usage is TRBJ2-1, with 10 bases lining up with TRBD2. CDR1 and CDR2 from the germline V gene are SGHTA and FQGNSA. Trimming at V came to 5 bases and at J to 4 bases, leaving 11 bases not matched to a gene. The CDR3 spans 17 residues. CDR3 DNA sequence: TGTGCCAGCAGCACTTACGCTAGCGGGAGTAGGTACAATGAGCAGTTCTTC. It translates to CASSTYASGSRYNEQFF.

The chain carries TRBV20-1 and TRBJ2-7; D is tentatively TRBD1 or TRBD2 (5 bases each). Germline CDR1 is DFQATT and CDR2 is SNEGSKA (reference sequence). This CDR3 contains 11 residues. The CDR3 sequence is CSTGTSYEQYF. CDR3 sequence (DNA): TGCAGCACCGGGACGTCCTACGAGCAGTACTTC.

The chain has TRBV30 and TRBJ2-5; 9 bases fit TRBD2. Germline V gives CDR1 GTSNPN, CDR2 SVGIG (reference sequence). The CDR3 spans 16 residues. V dropped 2 bases and J dropped 5; count of bases not matched to a gene: 12. Here the CDR3 reads CAWSWIAGVIGETQYF. DNA of the CDR3: TGTGCCTGGAGTTGGATAGCGGGAGTAATTGGGGAGACCCAGTACTTC.

The gene calls are TRBV3-1 (or the pseudogene TRBV3-2) and TRBJ2-7; 8 bases map to TRBD2. The J segment lost 3 bases and the V segment lost 3 bases, leaving 7 bases of the junction unmatched. The CDR3 consists of 15 residues. Germline CDR1 is LGHDT and CDR2 is YNNKEL (reference sequence). For the CDR3, the DNA is TGTGCCAGCAGCCAGGGGGCTAGCGGGTACTACGAGCAGTACTTC. Its protein product is CASSQGASGYYEQYF.

This chain connects TRBV7-2 to TRBJ1-1; D unresolved. CDR3 length equals 15 residues. The germline V gene encodes CDR1 SGHTA and CDR2 FQGNSA. Trimming left V 1 base short and J 0 bases short, with 9 bases between. The CDR3, as DNA: TGTGCCAGCAGCTTAGTAGGGCAGCTGAACACTGAAGCTTTCTTT. Amino acids: CASSLVGQLNTEAFF.

For this clone: In the same sample, other DNA sequences code for this CDR3. The chain combines TRBV6-1 with TRBJ1-6; D is undetermined. In germline, CDR1 is MNHNS, CDR2 SASEGT. The V and J ends lost 0 bases and 4 bases respectively, with 13 bases between them. This CDR3 region has 17 residues. CDR3 DNA sequence: TGTGCCAGCAGTGAAGCGGAGCAACCAAGTTATAATTCACCCCTCCACTTT. The encoded protein is CASSEAEQPSYNSPLHF.

This chain connects TRBV6-5 to TRBJ1-4; 8 bases map to TRBD1. Trimming removed 8 bases from V and 8 bases from J; junction bases left unmatched: 7. CDR1 is MNHEY and CDR2 is SVGAGI in the germline V gene. The CDR3 extends over 13 amino acids. CDR3 sequence reads: CASATGVGEKLFF. In nucleotides, the CDR3 is TGTGCCAGCGCGACAGGGGTAGGGGAAAAACTGTTTTTT.

The chain links TRBV6-1 to TRBJ1-1, with D unclear. The CDR3 totals 14 residues. Trimming took off 2 bases at V and 1 base at J, with 8 bases between the two ends. The germline gives CDR1 MNHNS, CDR2 SASEGT. The DNA for the CDR3 is TGTGCCAGCAGTGAAAGATGGGGGAACACTGAAGCTTTCTTT. This codes for CASSERWGNTEAFF.